A single sample is the source of the 27 T cell receptor beta chains below, sequenced in a study of shared clonotypes between healthy human individuals. Generated by immunoSEQ multiplex PCR, the TCRdb table keeps only in-frame clones and is missing some. The data contain 2,500,000 or so clones, just under 95% of them seen just once; the ten biggest clones take up roughly 0.34%. Sequencing was done on a sample of naive CD4+ T cells from PBMCs. Subset specified: CD45RA+ positively selected. The receptors originated from a man aged 18-30 years in good health. Some clones in this sample may be carry-over from other donors' samples.

The chain joins TRBV28 to TRBJ1-2; tentatively, D is TRBD1 (6 bases). The CDR3 contains 13 residues. The V gene lost 7 bases and the J gene lost 5 bases, with 14 bases spanning the gap. Germline V CDR1 and CDR2: MDHEN, SYDVKM. The chain's CDR3 is CASKDRTLYGYTF. CDR3 coding DNA: TGTGCCAGCAAAGACAGGACTCTATATGGCTACACCTTC.

This chain links TRBV7-2 with TRBJ2-7; 8 bases map to TRBD1. J was trimmed by 5 bases and V by 2 bases; bases with no gene match: 5. Germline loops: CDR1 SGHTA, CDR2 FQGNSA. This CDR3 comprises 14 residues. The CDR3 DNA reads TGTGCCAGCAGCTTACGGACAGGGTCGGACGAGCAGTACTTC. It yields the protein CASSLRTGSDEQYF.

This rearrangement joins TRBV5-1 to TRBJ2-1; maybe TRBD2 (5 bases). Germline-derived CDR1 and CDR2 are SGHRS and YFSETQ. V lost 1 base and J 1 base, leaving 12 bases between the germline ends. The CDR3 has 16 residues. CDR3: CASSLRLAVSYNEQFF. In DNA form, the CDR3 reads TGCGCCAGCAGCTTGAGGCTAGCTGTATCCTACAATGAGCAGTTCTTC.

The V call is TRBV7-2, the J call TRBJ1-1; D is unclear. Deletions cut 0 bases from V and 10 bases from J, with 9 bases between. The V gene's germline CDR1 is SGHTA and CDR2 FQGNSA. CDR3 size: 12 residues. Written as DNA, the CDR3 is TGTGCCAGCAGCTTAGCACTTGTCGGAGCTTTCTTT. Its translation is CASSLALVGAFF.

The rearrangement links TRBV28 to TRBJ1-2; D is undetermined. Germline V lookup: CDR1 MDHEN, CDR2 SYDVKM. This CDR3 region has 13 residues. Trimming took 2 bases from V and 12 from J, leaving 16 bases between them. DNA of the CDR3: TGTGCCAGCAGTTTACCTCACTTGGCCTTTAACACCTTC. Protein product: CASSLPHLAFNTF.

The chain combines TRBV7-2 with TRBJ2-5; D is unclear. The CDR3 extends over 12 amino acids. With 5 bases removed from V and 4 bases from J, the gap between germline ends came to 8 bases. CDR1 is SGHTA, CDR2 FQGNSA, per germline. CDR3 region: CASSPVRETQYF. For the CDR3, the DNA is TGTGCCAGCAGCCCAGTTCGAGAGACCCAGTACTTC.

CDR3 in DNA: TGTGCCAGCAGTTACGCACAGGGGATCAACACCGGGGAGCTGTTTTTT. Amino acid sequence: CASSYAQGINTGELFF. The rearrangement joins TRBV7-7 to TRBJ2-2; TRBD1 agrees at 7 bases. V lost 6 bases, J lost 2 bases, and 9 bases stayed unmatched. Per the germline V gene, CDR1 is SSHAT and CDR2 is FNYEAQ (reference sequence). There are 16 residues in the CDR3.

This clone was counted a few times. V and J are TRBV11-2 and TRBJ2-7; TRBD2 agrees at 13 bases. The CDR3 sequence is 15 residues long. V lost 1 base, J lost 4 bases, and 1 base stayed unmatched. The V gene's germline CDR1 is SGHAT and CDR2 FQNNGV. CDR3 in DNA: TGTGCCAGCAGCTTAGTGACTAGCGGGGGGTACGAGCAGTACTTC. This gives the protein CASSLVTSGGYEQYF.

The V and J genes are TRBV30 and TRBJ2-5; TRBD1 matches 12 bases. Trimming removed 0 bases from V and 5 bases from J; junction bases left unmatched: 13. In germline, CDR1 is GTSNPN, CDR2 SVGIG (reference sequence). CDR3 size: 18 residues. CDR3 DNA: TGTGCCTGGAGTGTATCCGGGACAGGGGGCTGGAGCGGGGAGACCCAGTACTTC. Translating it yields CAWSVSGTGGWSGETQYF.

The DNA for the CDR3 is TGTGCCAGCAGCTTCGGGGGGGGGAGCACAGATACGCAGTATTTT. Translated: CASSFGGGSTDTQYF. The J gene is TRBJ2-3, the V gene TRBV28; 8 bases are shared with TRBD2. The CDR3 spans 15 residues. The germline V gene encodes CDR1 MDHEN and CDR2 SYDVKM. J was trimmed by 0 bases and V by 6 bases; bases with no gene match: 5.

This chain connects TRBV6-5 to TRBJ2-1; no clear D gene. The CDR3 consists of 11 residues. Germline CDR1 MNHEY, CDR2 SVGAGI. V shed 7 bases and J shed 4 bases, with 5 bases lying between them. In DNA form, the CDR3 reads TGTGCCAGCACGAGTTACAATGAGCAGTTCTTC. Its translation: CASTSYNEQFF.

The chain employs TRBV2 and TRBJ1-5, with D perhaps TRBD1 (5 bases). The V gene lost 8 bases and the J gene lost 4 bases, with 21 bases spanning the gap. The germline V gene has CDR1 SNHLY and CDR2 FYNNEI. CDR3 length: 16 residues. CDR3 nucleotides: TGTGCCAGCGCGCGGGGACTACTAGCAGGAAATCAGCCCCAGCATTTT. Translated, it gives CASARGLLAGNQPQHF.

This chain connects TRBV7-9 to TRBJ2-5; TRBD2 might be the D (6 bases). V dropped 3 bases and J dropped 4 bases, with 12 bases sitting between them. From germline, CDR1 is SEHNR and CDR2 FQNEAQ (reference sequence). This CDR3 has 14 amino acids. The CDR3 is CASSFSGGAETQYF. CDR3 nucleotides: TGTGCCAGCAGCTTTAGCGGAGGGGCAGAGACCCAGTACTTC.

Turning to this clone: At the DNA level, this CDR3 is encoded by other sequences in the same sample as well. The chain links TRBV5-1 to TRBJ2-6, with TRBD2 as a possible D gene (5 bases). Trimming pared 4 bases from V and 0 bases from J, leaving 8 bases between. CDR1 is SGHRS, CDR2 YFSETQ, per germline. The CDR3 has 15 amino acids. CDR3 sequence (DNA): TGCGCCAGCAGCCTGGGAGTCTCTGGGGCCAACGTCCTGACTTTC. Its protein product is CASSLGVSGANVLTF.

The gene calls are TRBV28 and TRBJ1-5, with 10 bases matching TRBD1. V lost 5 bases to trimming and J lost 3 bases; unmatched junction nucleotides: 7. CDR1 and CDR2 from the germline V gene are MDHEN and SYDVKM. The CDR3 loop spans 16 amino acids. In DNA, the CDR3 is TGTGCCAGCAGTCCCCGGGGACAGGGGAACAATCAGCCCCAGCATTTT. Translation gives CASSPRGQGNNQPQHF.

The chain couples TRBV7-3 to TRBJ2-3; D is unclear. Per the germline V gene, CDR1 is SGHTA and CDR2 is FQGTGA. This CDR3 spans 14 amino acids. The ends were cut back, 5 bases at V and 3 bases at J, with 12 bases in the middle. CDR3 amino acids: CASSPFSGTDTQYF. CDR3 coding DNA: TGTGCCAGCAGCCCCTTCTCCGGAACAGATACGCAGTATTTT. Combining the CDR3 with reference TRBV7-3 and TRBJ2-3 gives the whole variable domain GAGVSQTPSNKVTEKGKYVELRCDPISGHTALYWYRQSLGQGPEFLIYFQGTGAADDSGLPNDRFFAVRPEGSVSTLKIQRTERGDSAVYLCASSPFSGTDTQYFGPGTRLTVL.

This chain joins TRBV4-3 and TRBJ2-7; D possibly corresponds to TRBD2 (6 bases). V gave up 1 base and J gave up 2 bases, with 18 bases separating them. The germline V gene encodes CDR1 LGHNA and CDR2 YSLEER. The CDR3 extends over 17 amino acids. The CDR3 region is CASSQVHYLGEAYEQYF. In DNA, the CDR3 is TGCGCCAGCAGCCAAGTTCACTATCTTGGGGAGGCCTACGAGCAGTACTTC.

The chain employs TRBV18 and TRBJ1-4; D call uncertain. There are 15 residues in the CDR3. Per the germline V gene, CDR1 is KGHSH and CDR2 is LQKENI. V shed 2 bases and J shed 5 bases, with 12 bases lying between them. CDR3 sequence (DNA): TGTGCCAGCTCACCAGGTGTTCGGGAGAATGAAAAACTGTTTTTT. It codes for CASSPGVRENEKLFF. The entire variable domain, with the rest obtained from reference TRBV18 and TRBJ1-4, is as follows: NAGVMQNPRHLVRRRGQEARLRCSPMKGHSHVYWYRQLPEEGLKFMVYLQKENIIDESGMPKERFSAEFPKEGPSILRIQQVVRGDSAAYFCASSPGVRENEKLFFGSGTQLSVL.

The chain joins TRBV2 to TRBJ1-1; 9 bases agree with TRBD1. Per germline, CDR1 SNHLY and CDR2 FYNNEI. This CDR3 region has 14 residues. V trimming: 6 bases; J trimming: 5 bases; junction bases outside the gene matches: 7. This CDR3 is CASRTGGLGTEAFF. The CDR3, as DNA: TGTGCCAGCAGGACAGGGGGATTAGGAACTGAAGCTTTCTTT. The entire variable domain, with the rest obtained from reference TRBV2 and TRBJ1-1, is as follows: EPEVTQTPSHQVTQMGQEVILRCVPISNHLYFYWYRQILGQKVEFLVSFYNNEISEKSEIFDDQFSVERPDGSNFTLKIRSTKLEDSAMYFCASRTGGLGTEAFFGQGTRLTVV.

This sequence joins TRBV6-1 and TRBJ2-7; 10 bases agree with TRBD2. Germline loops: CDR1 MNHNS, CDR2 SASEGT. This CDR3 is 16 amino acids long. V shed 3 bases and J 4 bases; nucleotides not matched to a gene: 9. CDR3 DNA sequence: TGTGCCAGCAGTGATCAACCGGGACTAGCGATGTACGAGCAGTACTTC. Its translation is CASSDQPGLAMYEQYF.

This rearrangement joins TRBV11-2 to TRBJ2-1; D is undetermined. The V and J ends lost 5 bases and 6 bases respectively, with 11 bases between them. There are 13 residues in the CDR3. Germline assignment: CDR1 SGHAT and CDR2 FQNNGV. CDR3 sequence reads: CASSQSPVNEQFF. The CDR3 DNA is TGTGCCAGCAGCCAGTCCCCGGTCAATGAGCAGTTCTTC.

The genes are TRBV29-1 and TRBJ2-1; 10 positions agree with TRBD2. The CDR3 is 15 residues long. Looked up from germline, CDR1 is SQVTM and CDR2 is ANQGSEA. Trimming at V came to 5 bases and at J to 2 bases, leaving 6 bases not matched to a gene. For the CDR3, the DNA is TGCAGCGTTCGGGGGACTAGCGTAGCCTACAATGAGCAGTTCTTC. This gives the protein CSVRGTSVAYNEQFF.

The chain carries TRBV25-1 and TRBJ1-1; D is perhaps TRBD1 (5 bases). Germline V gene data show CDR1 as MGHDK and CDR2 as SYGVNS. The CDR3 sequence is 16 residues long. V lost 4 bases and J lost 0, with 15 bases in between. In nucleotides, the CDR3 is TGTGCCAGCAGTGCAAGGACCGGGACCCTGAACACTGAAGCTTTCTTT. It yields the protein CASSARTGTLNTEAFF.

The gene calls are TRBV27 and TRBJ2-7, with 8 bases lining up with TRBD2. Trimming took 2 bases from V and 0 from J; bases not matched to a gene: 27. Looked up from germline, CDR1 is MNHEY and CDR2 is SMNVEV (reference sequence). This CDR3 contains 23 residues. The CDR3 DNA follows: TGTGCCAGCAGTTTAGGGCAGGGTGACCTTAGCGGGAAGTGGTCGTGGACCTCCTACGAGCAGTACTTC. It is translated as CASSLGQGDLSGKWSWTSYEQYF.

This clone appeared a single time. This chain connects TRBV5-4 to TRBJ1-1, with D possibly TRBD1 on 5 matching bases. Germline CDR1 reads SGHNT; CDR2 reads YYREEE (reference sequence). This CDR3 spans 13 amino acids. The V end lost 2 bases, the J end lost 10 bases, and 15 bases lay between the germline ends. For the CDR3, the DNA is TGTGCCAGCAGCTTCGACGGGGCATTAATAGCTTTCTTT. It yields the protein CASSFDGALIAFF.

The chain joins TRBV11-3 to TRBJ2-3; 7 bases align to TRBD2. Germline assignment: CDR1 SGHNT and CDR2 YENEEA. V was clipped by 4 bases and J by 5 bases; unmatched bases: 9. The CDR3 is 15 amino acids. This chain's CDR3 is CASSSRASGEDTQYF. CDR3 DNA sequence: TGTGCCAGCAGCTCCCGGGCTAGCGGAGAAGATACGCAGTATTTT.

The rearrangement uses TRBV5-1 and TRBJ2-3; no definite D call. Germline values: CDR1 SGHRS, CDR2 YFSETQ. The V gene lost 1 base and the J gene lost 0 bases, with 12 bases spanning the gap. The CDR3 contains 16 residues. Here the CDR3 DNA reads TGCGCCAGCAGCTTGCGGACGGGCACTAGCACAGATACGCAGTATTTT. Translation: CASSLRTGTSTDTQYF. The variable domain in full, completed from reference TRBV5-1 and TRBJ2-3, reads KAGVTQTPRYLIKTRGQQVTLSCSPISGHRSVSWYQQTPGQGLQFLFEYFSETQRNKGNFPGRFSGRQFSNSRSEMNVSTLELGDSALYLCASSLRTGTSTDTQYFGPGTRLTVL.